A single sample is the source of the 30 T cell receptor beta chains below, sequenced in a study of blood T cell repertoires in COVID-19. Some clones are missing from TCRdb's copy, which holds only in-frame ones; the method was immunoSEQ multiplex PCR. The table includes under 200,000 clones, roughly 86% detected once. The sequencing sample was made of peripheral blood. The receptors shown here come from a man younger than 35 with acute or convalescent COVID-19.

The gene calls are TRBV5-4 and TRBJ2-5, with D perhaps TRBD1 (6 bases). Looked up from germline, CDR1 is SGHNT and CDR2 is YYREEE (reference sequence). V lost 5 bases and J lost 2, with 10 bases in between. The CDR3 has 13 amino acids. The CDR3 spells CASRSGTQETQYF. The CDR3 DNA follows: TGTGCCAGCAGGTCCGGGACACAAGAGACCCAGTACTTC.

The chain carries TRBV6-1 and TRBJ2-1; 8 bases align to TRBD1. The CDR3 runs 15 residues. Germline CDR1 is MNHNS and CDR2 is SASEGT. V shed 2 bases and J 8 bases; nucleotides not matched to a gene: 8. CDR3 DNA: TGTGCCAGCAGTGAACCGGGACAGGCGAAACATGAGCAGTTCTTC. It translates to CASSEPGQAKHEQFF.

About this clone itself: Sequence at one end of the junction differs from germline and may be a read error. The J gene is TRBJ1-5, the V gene TRBV6-1; 11 bases map to TRBD1. Per the germline V gene, CDR1 is MNHNS and CDR2 is SASEGT. The length of the CDR3 is 15 residues. The DNA for the CDR3 is TGTGCCAGCAGAGAAGGACAGGGGGCGAGGCAGCCCCAGCATTTT. It codes for CASREGQGARQPQHF.

This clone was recorded only once. The chain links TRBV9 to TRBJ2-3, with 13 bases that match TRBD2. This CDR3 has 17 residues. Germline loops: CDR1 SGDLS, CDR2 YYNGEE. V trimming: 4 bases; J trimming: 2 bases; junction bases outside the gene matches: 7. CDR3: CASSSRTSGGHTDTQYF. Here the CDR3 DNA reads TGTGCCAGCAGCTCCAGGACTAGCGGGGGCCACACAGATACGCAGTATTTT.

The chain joins TRBV5-4 to TRBJ1-2, with TRBD1 matching 11 bases. The J segment lost 3 bases and the V segment lost 0 bases, leaving 4 bases of the junction unmatched. This CDR3 comprises 16 residues. Germline V gene sequence: CDR1 SGHNT, CDR2 YYREEE (reference sequence). The CDR3 DNA follows: TGTGCCAGCAGCTTGGGTGGGACAGGGGGATACTATGGCTACACCTTC. It translates to CASSLGGTGGYYGYTF.

The gene calls are TRBV24-1 and TRBJ2-2; 12 bases line up with TRBD1. Unmatched junction bases numbered 1, after V lost 4 bases and J lost 2 bases. The CDR3 is 16 residues long. Per germline, CDR1 KGHDR and CDR2 SFDVKD. The CDR3 sequence: CATSDGTGGNTGELFF. In DNA, the CDR3 is TGTGCCACCAGTGACGGGACAGGGGGCAACACCGGGGAGCTGTTTTTT.

The V call is TRBV18, the J call TRBJ2-7; 7 nucleotides line up with TRBD1. The CDR3 has 15 residues. The V and J ends lost 3 bases and 5 bases, in that order; junction bases with no gene match: 10. Germline V CDR1 and CDR2: KGHSH, LQKENI. CDR3 in DNA: TGTGCCAGCTCACCGCGGACAGGCAAGTACAACGAGCAGTACTTC. This translates into CASSPRTGKYNEQYF. Based on the CDR3 plus reference TRBV18 and TRBJ2-7, the full variable domain is NAGVMQNPRHLVRRRGQEARLRCSPMKGHSHVYWYRQLPEEGLKFMVYLQKENIIDESGMPKERFSAEFPKEGPSILRIQQVVRGDSAAYFCASSPRTGKYNEQYFGPGTRLTVT.

The gene calls are TRBV14 and TRBJ2-3; 9 bases match TRBD1. Per the germline V gene, CDR1 is SGHDN and CDR2 is FVKESK. The CDR3 totals 13 residues. The V segment lost 7 bases and the J segment 5 bases; nucleotides outside the gene matches: 4. The CDR3 DNA follows: TGTGCCAGCAACAGACAGGGGGGAGATACGCAGTATTTT. It encodes CASNRQGGDTQYF.

This clone has only one observation. Compared with germline, one end of the junction differs, possibly owing to a read error. This chain links TRBV27 with TRBJ2-7; D might be TRBD1 (6 bases). The CDR3 consists of 14 residues. Per germline, CDR1 MNHEY and CDR2 SMNVEV (reference sequence). Here the CDR3 reads CASSRLTGSNAVHF. CDR3 DNA sequence: TGTGCCAGCAGTCGACTGACAGGATCCAACGCGGTCCACTTC.

This rearrangement joins TRBV6-5 to TRBJ1-4; no reliable D call. The germline V gene has CDR1 MNHEY and CDR2 SVGAGI. V gave up 4 bases and J gave up 3 bases, with 12 bases separating them. This CDR3 contains 15 residues. The CDR3 reads CASSSDTSSNEKLFF. CDR3 coding DNA: TGTGCCAGCAGTTCCGACACTAGCTCTAATGAAAAACTGTTTTTT.

V is TRBV4-1 and J is TRBJ1-1, with D perhaps TRBD1 (6 bases). This CDR3 contains 14 residues. Germline V gene lookup returns CDR1 MGHRA and CDR2 YSYEKL. Deletions cut 2 bases from V and 4 bases from J, with 11 bases between. The CDR3 spells CASSQHRVSTEAFF. The CDR3 DNA is TGCGCCAGCAGCCAACACAGGGTTAGCACTGAAGCTTTCTTT.

This clone has only a few counts. This chain links TRBV2 with TRBJ2-5; D unclear. This CDR3 has 15 amino acids. With 2 bases removed from V and 2 bases from J, the gap between germline ends came to 12 bases. Germline V gives CDR1 SNHLY, CDR2 FYNNEI. The DNA of the CDR3 is TGTGCCAGCAGTGAATATATGACACAGCAAGAGACCCAGTACTTC. This codes for CASSEYMTQQETQYF.

The chain carries TRBV5-1 and TRBJ2-5, with 9 bases identical to TRBD1. With 3 bases clipped from V and 5 bases from J, the junction kept 2 bases outside the gene matches. Looked up from germline, CDR1 is SGHRS and CDR2 is YFSETQ. CDR3 length equals 13 residues. Written as DNA, the CDR3 is TGCGCCAGCAGCTGGGACAGGGAGGAGACCCAGTACTTC. Translating it yields CASSWDREETQYF.

V usage is TRBV18 and J usage is TRBJ1-1, with no clear D. CDR1 is KGHSH and CDR2 is LQKENI in the germline V gene. The length of the CDR3 is 19 residues. With 2 bases removed from V and 5 bases from J, the gap between germline ends came to 27 bases. As DNA, the CDR3 is TGTGCCAGCTCACCAAAGCTTCCGGGGTTTAGTCCGCTTATTACTGAAGCTTTCTTT. Translating it yields CASSPKLPGFSPLITEAFF.

Comment on this clone: Different DNA sequences within this sample yield the same CDR3. The rearrangement links TRBV5-1 to TRBJ2-7, with 9 bases that match TRBD1. Unmatched junction bases numbered 8, after V lost 5 bases and J lost 5 bases. The CDR3 has 14 amino acids. Per the germline V gene, CDR1 is SGHRS and CDR2 is YFSETQ. CDR3 in amino acids: CASRGGTGFDEQYF. CDR3 in DNA: TGCGCCAGCAGGGGTGGGACAGGGTTCGACGAGCAGTACTTC.

The chain carries TRBV19 and TRBJ2-6, with TRBD1 matching over 7 bases. This CDR3 is 15 amino acids long. The J segment lost 4 bases and the V segment lost 3 bases, leaving 3 bases of the junction unmatched. CDR1 LNHDA and CDR2 SQIVND come from the germline V gene (reference sequence). The CDR3 is CASSMTGLGANVLTF. The CDR3 DNA is TGTGCCAGTAGTATGACAGGGTTAGGGGCCAACGTCCTGACTTTC.

The CDR3 coding sequence is TGTGCCTGGAAACATCAGGGGAGCACTGAAGCTTTCTTT. Translating gives CAWKHQGSTEAFF. V gene TRBV30 combines with J gene TRBJ1-1, with a tentative D call TRBD1 (6 bases). V was clipped by 4 bases and J by 4 bases, with 13 bases between them. This CDR3 comprises 13 residues. The germline CDR1 and CDR2 sequences are GTSNPN and SVGIG (reference sequence).

This clone was counted a single time. The chain recombines TRBV30 with TRBJ1-6; 7 bases fit TRBD1. Per germline, CDR1 GTSNPN and CDR2 SVGIG (reference sequence). This CDR3 spans 15 amino acids. V lost 8 bases, J lost 7 bases, and 14 bases stayed unmatched. CDR3 DNA sequence: TGTGCCACACCAAGGAGACAGGGAAAAAATTCACCCCTCCACTTT. Residues: CATPRRQGKNSPLHF. Filled out from reference TRBV30 and TRBJ1-6, the complete variable domain reads SQTIHQWPATLVQPVGSPLSLECTVEGTSNPNLYWYRQAAGRGLQLLFYSVGIGQISSEVPQNLSASRPQDRQFILSSKKLLLSDSGFYLCATPRRQGKNSPLHFGNGTRLTVT.

This sequence joins TRBV18 and TRBJ2-3; no clear D gene. The CDR3 length is 13 residues. Trimming cost V 0 bases and J 4 bases, with 5 bases left between them. The V gene's germline CDR1 is KGHSH and CDR2 LQKENI. Here the CDR3 reads CASSPPRADTQYF. DNA of the CDR3: TGTGCCAGCTCACCACCGAGAGCAGATACGCAGTATTTT.

The V gene is TRBV7-9, the J gene TRBJ1-6; the D gene is possibly TRBD1 (6 bases). V gave up 5 bases and J gave up 7 bases, with 15 bases separating them. The CDR3 is made up of 15 amino acids. Germline V gives CDR1 SEHNR, CDR2 FQNEAQ (reference sequence). CDR3 region: CASSRLDSPNSPLHF. The CDR3 DNA is TGTGCCAGCAGCCGATTGGACAGTCCGAATTCACCCCTCCACTTT.

V is TRBV30 and J is TRBJ2-3; TRBD2 matches 9 bases. CDR1 is GTSNPN, CDR2 SVGIG, per germline (reference sequence). V lost 4 bases and J lost 2; bases outside the gene matches: 7. The CDR3 is made up of 15 amino acids. The CDR3 coding sequence is TGTGCCTGGAAAACTAGCGGGTTATACACAGATACGCAGTATTTT. Its translation: CAWKTSGLYTDTQYF.

This clone was picked up one time. The chain recombines TRBV9 with TRBJ1-2; 7 bases match TRBD1. Looked up from germline, CDR1 is SGDLS and CDR2 is YYNGEE. CDR3 length equals 13 residues. The junction had 2 bases not matched to a gene; V was cut back by 0 bases and J by 6 bases. The CDR3 spells CASSVGGQDGYTF. The DNA for the CDR3 is TGTGCCAGCAGCGTAGGAGGACAGGATGGCTACACCTTC.

This clone was found once. This chain connects TRBV18 to TRBJ1-4; TRBD1 might be the D (5 bases). The germline V gene encodes CDR1 KGHSH and CDR2 LQKENI. The V gene lost 5 bases and the J gene lost 5 bases, with 12 bases spanning the gap. The CDR3 covers 14 residues. CDR3 in amino acids: CASSSQGLNEKLFF. The CDR3 DNA reads TGTGCCAGCTCATCCCAGGGACTAAATGAAAAACTGTTTTTT.

The chain links TRBV23-1 to TRBJ1-5, with D perhaps TRBD1 (6 bases). TRBV23-1 is sorted into the ORF group, with uncertain function. V lost 6 bases to trimming and J lost 2 bases, with 17 bases between them. The CDR3 is 16 amino acids. The chain's CDR3 is CASRSEGHPGNQPQHF. Here the CDR3 DNA reads TGCGCCAGCAGATCCGAGGGACACCCTGGCAATCAGCCCCAGCATTTT.

V gene TRBV19 combines with J gene TRBJ1-1, with no clear D. Trimming left V 4 bases short and J 4 bases short, with 22 bases between. This CDR3 region has 17 residues. Germline V gene data show CDR1 as LNHDA and CDR2 as SQIVND (reference sequence). The CDR3 reads CASSTQVGSPVSTEAFF. The CDR3 DNA follows: TGTGCCAGTAGTACGCAAGTTGGTTCCCCGGTATCCACTGAAGCTTTCTTT.

This sequence joins TRBV15 and TRBJ2-2, with TRBD1 matching over 8 bases. Trimming at V came to 4 bases and at J to 6 bases, leaving 16 bases not matched to a gene. Germline CDR1 reads LNHNV; CDR2 reads YYDKDF (reference sequence). The CDR3 has 18 amino acids. DNA of the CDR3: TGTGCCACCAGCAACCGAGGGTCGGACAGGGATAGTTCCGGGGAGCTGTTTTTT. Its protein product is CATSNRGSDRDSSGELFF.

The J gene is TRBJ1-1, the V gene TRBV11-3; TRBD1 matches at 10 bases. The CDR3 runs 18 residues. The junction had 11 bases not matched to a gene; V was cut back by 0 bases and J by 4 bases. Germline V gene lookup returns CDR1 SGHNT and CDR2 YENEEA. The CDR3: CASSLDPGTGDRGTEAFF. As DNA, the CDR3 is TGTGCCAGCAGCTTAGACCCGGGGACAGGGGATAGGGGCACTGAAGCTTTCTTT.

This clone was detected once. The chain links TRBV10-2 to TRBJ2-7, with TRBD2 identical over 11 bases. The CDR3 is 15 amino acids. The germline V gene has CDR1 WSHSY and CDR2 SAAADI. With 4 bases clipped from V and 6 bases from J, the junction kept 8 bases outside the gene matches. The CDR3 DNA reads TGCGCCAGCAGTGGTGTTAGCGGGGGGGCCCTCGAGCAGTACGTC. Translating it yields CASSGVSGGALEQYV.

The chain links TRBV19 to TRBJ2-7, with TRBD1 as a possible D gene (6 bases). Per the germline V gene, CDR1 is LNHDA and CDR2 is SQIVND (reference sequence). CDR3 size: 15 residues. V was trimmed by 6 bases and J by 2 bases, leaving 17 bases between them. The CDR3 reads CASSYKQGEAYEQYF. The CDR3 region has the DNA TGTGCCAGTAGCTATAAACAGGGAGAGGCCTACGAGCAGTACTTC.

V and J are TRBV7-9 and TRBJ1-5; D gene ambiguous. V was shortened by 3 bases and J by 1 base, with 7 bases between the two germline ends. Germline lookup yields CDR1 SEHNR and CDR2 FQNEAQ (reference sequence). CDR3 size: 14 residues. Here the CDR3 DNA reads TGTGCCAGCAGCTTTTCCATGAGCAATCAGCCCCAGCATTTT. Translating it yields CASSFSMSNQPQHF. Full variable domain (missing parts from reference TRBV7-9 and TRBJ1-5): DTGVSQNPRHKITKRGQNVTFRCDPISEHNRLYWYRQTLGQGPEFLTYFQNEAQLEKSRLLSDRFSAERPKGSFSTLEIQRTEQGDSAMYLCASSFSMSNQPQHFGDGTRLSIL.